This T cell receptor beta chain was captured by sequencing in a study of Ad26.COV2.S vaccination and SARS-CoV-2 variants. The J segment lost 0 bases and the V segment lost 4 bases, leaving 3 bases of the junction unmatched. There are 16 residues in the CDR3. Per germline, CDR1 MNHNS and CDR2 SASEGT. Study-wide findings and caveats: Vaccine recipients had higher spike-specific TCR breadth than placebo recipients.

Profiled with immunoSEQ multiplex PCR; TCRdb holds only in-frame clones, not every one. The repertoire includes about 350,000 clones, about 89% of them detected once, and approximately 5% sits in the top ten. Stated treatment: 15 to 20 received Ad26.COV2.S at low or high dose, single or two shots; 5 received placebo; per-sample allocation not given. Repertoires come from day 63 after the first vaccine or placebo injection. As to this clone: Its antigen is not known.

This TCR came from a person aged 18-65 years who received the Ad26.COV2.S COVID-19 vaccine or a placebo. The input for sequencing was peripheral blood, taken in a trial of Ad26.COV2.S vaccine versus placebo. The rearrangement joins TRBV6-1 to TRBJ2-4; 10 bases line up with TRBD1. The CDR3 loop is CASSGQGALAKNIQYF. CDR3 coding DNA: TGTGCCAGCAGTGGACAGGGGGCCCTAGCCAAAAACATTCAGTACTTC.